This T cell receptor beta chain was recovered during a study of T cells after yellow fever vaccination. This clonotype was detected a few times. The antigen remains undetermined. CDR1 is SGHKS, CDR2 YYEKEE, per germline (reference sequence). CDR3 length: 15 amino acids. V lost 2 bases to trimming and J lost 1 base, with 12 bases between them. Each CDR3 protein gets one entry after TCRdb re-called the 5' RACE reads with MiXCR. The profile covers under 500,000 distinct CDR3 sequences, with about 17% appearing a single time and roughly a sixth taken by the ten largest. General study results and limits: Bulk-population clonotypes that are abundant could appear as contaminants in FACS-sorted repertoires.

The sample consisted of PBMCs, taken before the yellow fever booster vaccination. The sequence came from a young man who received the YFV17D yellow fever vaccine. This rearrangement joins TRBV5-5 to TRBJ1-2; tentative D call: TRBD1 (6 bases). The CDR3 protein is CASSLAGARNYGYTF. The CDR3 DNA is TGTGCCAGCAGCTTAGCAGGGGCCCGTAACTATGGCTACACCTTC.